This T cell receptor (beta chain) was observed in a study of cytomegalovirus exposure and HLA in healthy donors. Overall study context: As released early, the data held about 85 million unique TCRs from HLA-typed donors.

About this clone itself: Antigen unknown.

Healthy donors of bone marrow made up the group. Study-wide results and caveats: As a later analysis showed, a missense DCLRE1C variant was linked to trimming of TCR beta V- and J-genes. In a later analysis, fewer than 20,000 TCR beta sequences were associated with HLA alleles at 0.05 false discovery rate.

Researchers ran the PCR with 60 Vbeta and 13 Jbeta primers. Sequencing was performed with immunoSEQ multiplex PCR; in TCRdb, only in-frame clones are kept and a portion is missing. The table has about 130,000 clones, approximately 74% seen once. This TCR derives from a middle-aged man in good health and CMV-seropositive. Material for sequencing was PBMCs.

The CDR3: CASSKGGQELGNTIYF. CDR3 coding DNA: TGTGCCAGCAGCAAAGGAGGACAGGAGCTGGGAAACACCATATATTTT. The rearrangement links TRBV21-1 to TRBJ1-3; the DNA was not compared with TRBD1, the D call given in the table. TRBV21-1 is a pseudogene segment. The CDR3 sequence is 16 residues long.